This record looks at one TCR beta chain sequence and its context. The junction had 6 bases not matched to a gene; V was cut back by 2 bases and J by 2 bases. The CDR3 is made up of 16 amino acids. CDR1 is LNHNV and CDR2 is YYDKDF in the germline V gene (reference sequence). The data are from a study of control samples from healthy donors and cancer patients. The repertoire was sequenced with immunoSEQ multiplex PCR; TCRdb's copy has only in-frame clones and lacks some. The table includes more than 95,000 clones, 75% to 90% detected once. The sequenced sample consisted of PBMCs. The sequence derives from a woman between 50 and 59 years old with colorectal cancer. The V gene is TRBV15, the J gene TRBJ2-3; 8 nucleotides agree with TRBD1. CDR3 region: CATSRSSGQVTDTQYF. CDR3 nucleotide sequence: TGTGCCACCAGCAGATCGTCGGGACAGGTCACAGATACGCAGTATTTT.